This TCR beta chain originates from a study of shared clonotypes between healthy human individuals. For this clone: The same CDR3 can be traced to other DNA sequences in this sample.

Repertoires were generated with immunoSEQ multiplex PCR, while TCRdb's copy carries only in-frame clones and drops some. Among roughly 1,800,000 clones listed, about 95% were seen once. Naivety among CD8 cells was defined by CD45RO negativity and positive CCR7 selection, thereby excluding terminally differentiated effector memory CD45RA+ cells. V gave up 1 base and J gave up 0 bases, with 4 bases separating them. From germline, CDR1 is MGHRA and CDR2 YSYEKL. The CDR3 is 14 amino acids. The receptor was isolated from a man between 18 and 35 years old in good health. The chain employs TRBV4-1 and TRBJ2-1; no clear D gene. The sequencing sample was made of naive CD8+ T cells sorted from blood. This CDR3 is CASSQVGSYNEQFF. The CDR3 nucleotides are TGCGCCAGCAGCCAAGTCGGCTCCTACAATGAGCAGTTCTTC.